The 31 T cell receptor beta chains given below trace back to one sample, sequenced in a study of CD8 T cells in Susac syndrome. When the RNA was reverse transcribed, random hexamers were used with an input of roughly 0.5 to 1 ug. TCRdb recomputed calls from the immunoSEQ multiplex PCR reads with MiXCR, one row per CDR3 protein. The sample has approximately 76,000 distinct CDR3 sequences, about 94% seen once. The sequencing sample was made of CD8+ T cells from PBMCs. The receptors were gathered from a human donor with multiple sclerosis.

V gene TRBV6-5 combines with J gene TRBJ2-2; D might be TRBD1 (6 bases). This CDR3 has 14 amino acids. Germline V gene data show CDR1 as MNHEY and CDR2 as SVGAGI. V lost 4 bases and J lost 1, with 7 bases in between. The CDR3 coding sequence is TGTGCCAGCAGTTGGGGGCGGAACACCGGGGAGCTGTTTTTT. It encodes CASSWGRNTGELFF.

This rearrangement joins TRBV19 to TRBJ1-5; TRBD1 matches 8 bases. Germline V lookup: CDR1 LNHDA, CDR2 SQIVND (reference sequence). The V segment lost 0 bases and the J segment 0 bases; nucleotides outside the gene matches: 7. The CDR3 is 18 amino acids. The CDR3 is CASSIEEDRDISNQPQHF. CDR3 nucleotides: TGTGCCAGTAGTATAGAGGAGGACAGGGACATTAGCAATCAGCCCCAGCATTTT.

V and J are TRBV28 and TRBJ1-2, with unresolved D. The CDR3 loop spans 13 amino acids. V was pared by 5 bases and J by 7 bases, with 14 bases between. CDR1 is MDHEN and CDR2 is SYDVKM in the germline V gene. The CDR3 DNA reads as TGTGCCAGCAGTCCCACGGGCCTGCGTGGCTACACCTTC. This sequence encodes CASSPTGLRGYTF.

The gene calls are TRBV3-1 and TRBJ2-1; TRBD2 agrees at 10 bases. The germline gives CDR1 LGHDT, CDR2 YNNKEL (reference sequence). J gave up 2 bases and V 4 bases, and 2 bases lay outside the gene matches. The CDR3 sequence is 15 residues long. In DNA form, the CDR3 reads TGTGCCAGCAGCCGAGGACTAGCGGCCTACAATGAGCAGTTCTTC. It codes for CASSRGLAAYNEQFF.

The CDR3 nucleotides read TGTGCCAGCAGCTCCCCGACAGGGGGTTCCTACGAGCAGTACTTC. Its translation is CASSSPTGGSYEQYF. The rearrangement uses TRBV7-9 and TRBJ2-7; 9 bases map to TRBD1. This CDR3 is built from 15 residues. The J segment lost 1 base and the V segment lost 4 bases, leaving 5 bases of the junction unmatched. CDR1 and CDR2 from the germline V gene are SEHNR and FQNEAQ (reference sequence).

The V gene is TRBV6-6, the J gene TRBJ2-7, with D unclear. This CDR3 has 13 residues. CDR1 is MNHNY and CDR2 is SVGAGI in the germline V gene (reference sequence). Trimming pared 2 bases from V and 3 bases from J, leaving 8 bases between. CDR3 sequence (DNA): TGTGCCAGCAGTTACAAGGTAAACTACGAGCAGTACTTC. Encoded protein: CASSYKVNYEQYF.

The chain employs TRBV25-1 and TRBJ1-2; weak D call: TRBD1 (5 bases). Trimming stripped 1 base from V and 4 bases from J, with 16 bases between. The CDR3 has 16 residues. Germline CDR1 MGHDK, CDR2 SYGVNS. The CDR3, as DNA: TGTGCCAGCAGTGAATTGGAAGCAGGGAGTGCCTATGGCTACACCTTC. Translating it yields CASSELEAGSAYGYTF.

The rearrangement joins TRBV6-6 to TRBJ2-3; 7 bases are shared with TRBD2. The V gene end was trimmed by 8 bases and the J gene end by 2 bases; junction bases not matched to a gene: 4. This CDR3 contains 13 residues. In germline, CDR1 is MNHNY, CDR2 SVGAGI (reference sequence). The CDR3 sequence: CASLAGPTDTQYF. The CDR3 bases are TGTGCCAGCTTAGCGGGTCCCACAGATACGCAGTATTTT.

This clonotype was detected a few times. The chain uses TRBV29-1 and TRBJ2-7, with TRBD1 matching 7 bases. V dropped 7 bases and J dropped 5; count of bases not matched to a gene: 8. CDR1 SQVTM and CDR2 ANQGSEA come from the germline V gene. The CDR3 has 12 amino acids. In DNA, the CDR3 is TGCAGCGCCTTGGACAGGCCTCACGAGCAGTACTTC. Encoded protein: CSALDRPHEQYF.

The chain links TRBV7-2 to TRBJ1-1; D call uncertain. From germline, CDR1 is SGHTA and CDR2 FQGNSA. CDR3 size: 14 residues. V dropped 2 bases and J dropped 1 base, with 8 bases sitting between them. CDR3 DNA: TGTGCCAGCAGCTTAATTTCCGGGAACACTGAAGCTTTCTTT. Translation gives CASSLISGNTEAFF.

V is TRBV12-5 and J is TRBJ1-2; tentative D call: TRBD1 (6 bases). The CDR3 totals 12 residues. Between the trimmed V and J ends, which lost 9 bases and 7 bases, there was a span of 15 bases. The germline V gene has CDR1 LGHNT and CDR2 FRNRAP. CDR3 protein: CARLTGYSGYTF. CDR3 in DNA: TGTGCTAGATTAACAGGGTATTCTGGCTACACCTTC. Together with reference TRBV12-5 and TRBJ1-2, the CDR3 gives the full variable domain: DARVTQTPRHKVTEMGQEVTMRCQPILGHNTVFWYRQTMMQGLELLAYFRNRAPLDDSGMPKDRFSAEMPDATLATLKIQPSEPRDSAVYFCARLTGYSGYTFGSGTRLTVV.

The chain combines TRBV12-3 or TRBV12-4 with TRBJ1-1, with a possible D match to TRBD1 (6 bases). This CDR3 is 16 amino acids long. V lost 3 bases to trimming and J lost 1 base, with 15 bases between them. CDR3 in DNA: TGTGCCAGCAGTTTTTCCTTGGGGGCAAAGAACACTGAAGCTTTCTTT. Protein sequence: CASSFSLGAKNTEAFF.

V usage is TRBV27 and J usage is TRBJ2-1; the match to TRBD2 covers 7 bases. CDR1 is MNHEY and CDR2 is SMNVEV in the germline V gene (reference sequence). The CDR3 is 13 amino acids. Trimming removed 6 bases from V and 4 bases from J; junction bases left unmatched: 3. The CDR3 region is CASRGTNYNEQFF. The CDR3 coding sequence is TGTGCCAGCAGGGGGACTAATTACAATGAGCAGTTCTTC.

The chain carries TRBV9 and TRBJ1-1; possibly TRBD1 for D (6 bases). Germline V gives CDR1 SGDLS, CDR2 YYNGEE. With 3 bases removed from V and 0 bases from J, the gap between germline ends came to 12 bases. The CDR3 is 15 amino acids. The CDR3: CASSDARGLNTEAFF. DNA of the CDR3: TGTGCCAGCAGCGATGCCAGGGGATTGAACACTGAAGCTTTCTTT.

V is TRBV29-1 and J is TRBJ1-3; TRBD1 might be the D (5 bases). Germline CDR1 is SQVTM and CDR2 is ANQGSEA. The CDR3 is 15 amino acids. V lost 4 bases and J 6 bases, leaving 19 bases between the germline ends. The CDR3 nucleotides are TGCAGCGTTGTTCTTCTGGGGCTCTGGCAAAACACCATATATTTT. The encoded protein is CSVVLLGLWQNTIYF.

This sequence joins TRBV30 and TRBJ1-5, with TRBD1 as a possible D gene (6 bases). V lost 0 bases and J 3 bases, leaving 12 bases between the germline ends. Looked up from germline, CDR1 is GTSNPN and CDR2 is SVGIG (reference sequence). CDR3 length equals 15 residues. The CDR3 reads CAWSVQGTPNQPQHF. Here the CDR3 DNA reads TGTGCCTGGAGTGTACAGGGAACTCCCAATCAGCCCCAGCATTTT.

The CDR3 protein is CSVEGWGEQYF. The CDR3 nucleotides read TGCAGCGTTGAAGGTTGGGGCGAGCAGTACTTC. This rearrangement joins TRBV29-1 to TRBJ2-7, with D unresolved. This CDR3 is built from 11 residues. Germline values: CDR1 SQVTM, CDR2 ANQGSEA. Trimming removed 1 base at V and 6 bases at J, with 7 bases between.

Here the CDR3 reads CASSRRTANTEAFF. DNA of the CDR3: TGTGCCAGCAGCCGAAGAACGGCGAACACTGAAGCTTTCTTT. This sequence joins TRBV3-1 and TRBJ1-1; no clear D gene. The CDR3 consists of 14 residues. Germline V gives CDR1 LGHDT, CDR2 YNNKEL (reference sequence). V was cut by 4 bases and J by 1 base, with 10 bases left in between.

The chain uses TRBV24-1 and TRBJ2-1; 14 bases fit TRBD2. The CDR3 contains 15 residues. CDR1 is KGHDR and CDR2 is SFDVKD in the germline V gene. Unmatched junction bases numbered 7, after V lost 9 bases and J lost 7 bases. DNA of the CDR3: TGTGCCACCGGGCTCGGGACTAGCGGGAGTAATGAGCAGTTCTTC. Its protein is CATGLGTSGSNEQFF.

This rearrangement joins TRBV6-2 or TRBV6-3 to TRBJ2-1; the D gene is possibly TRBD2 (6 bases). This CDR3 region has 12 residues. V lost 4 bases to trimming and J lost 8 bases, with 9 bases between them. Germline V CDR1 and CDR2: MNHEY, SVGEGT. CDR3 protein: CASSLGLDEQFF. In nucleotides, the CDR3 is TGTGCCAGCAGTTTGGGACTCGATGAGCAGTTCTTC.

The CDR3 reads CASSDPKTGGADTQYF. CDR3 nucleotides: TGTGCCAGCAGTGACCCGAAAACAGGGGGCGCAGATACGCAGTATTTT. This chain joins TRBV2 and TRBJ2-3; 9 bases are shared with TRBD1. CDR3 size: 16 residues. J lost 4 bases, V lost 3 bases, and 8 bases had no gene match. Germline V lookup: CDR1 SNHLY, CDR2 FYNNEI.

This chain connects TRBV29-1 to TRBJ1-2, with D unresolved. This CDR3 spans 11 amino acids. Trimming took 3 bases from V and 3 from J, leaving 5 bases between them. Germline lookup yields CDR1 SQVTM and CDR2 ANQGSEA. Here the CDR3 DNA reads TGCAGCGTTGAGAGTTACTATGGCTACACCTTC. It codes for CSVESYYGYTF.

The chain uses TRBV7-9 and TRBJ2-7; possible D gene TRBD2, 6 bases. The CDR3 has 13 amino acids. The V end was cut by 1 base, the J end by 10 bases, with 14 bases between. Looked up from germline, CDR1 is SEHNR and CDR2 is FQNEAQ (reference sequence). The CDR3 region has the DNA TGTGCCAGCAGCTTAGGGACTACTGGGGAACAGTACTTC. Its protein is CASSLGTTGEQYF.

This sequence joins TRBV6-6 and TRBJ2-7, with TRBD2 identical over 8 bases. After removal of 0 bases from V and 2 bases from J, the junction contained 6 bases not matched to a gene. Germline assignment: CDR1 MNHNY and CDR2 SVGAGI (reference sequence). This CDR3 has 16 residues. CDR3: CASSYSTSEDTYEQYF. In nucleotides, the CDR3 is TGTGCCAGCAGTTACTCGACTAGCGAGGATACCTACGAGCAGTACTTC.

The J gene is TRBJ2-7, the V gene TRBV4-3, with 8 bases lining up with TRBD1. The germline CDR1 and CDR2 sequences are LGHNA and YSLEER. This CDR3 comprises 15 residues. The V segment lost 4 bases and the J segment 3 bases; nucleotides outside the gene matches: 8. In nucleotides, the CDR3 is TGCGCCAGCAGCCTAAACAGGGGGAGAGTCTACGAGCAGTACTTC. Protein sequence: CASSLNRGRVYEQYF.

The J gene is TRBJ2-3, the V gene TRBV19; TRBD2 matches 11 bases. CDR1 is LNHDA and CDR2 is SQIVND in the germline V gene (reference sequence). CDR3 length equals 14 residues. After removal of 8 bases from V and 6 bases from J, the junction contained 7 bases not matched to a gene. The CDR3, as DNA: TGTGCCAGTCAGTTAGCGGGGGGGTTCGATACGCAGTATTTT. Translated: CASQLAGGFDTQYF. The full variable domain, in which reference TRBV19 and TRBJ2-3 provide the parts outside the CDR3, is DGGITQSPKYLFRKEGQNVTLSCEQNLNHDAMYWYRQDPGQGLRLIYYSQIVNDFQKGDIAEGYSVSREKKESFPLTVTSAQKNPTAFYLCASQLAGGFDTQYFGPGTRLTVL.

The rearrangement uses TRBV19 and TRBJ2-1, with 7 bases identical to TRBD2. CDR3 length: 13 amino acids. Looked up from germline, CDR1 is LNHDA and CDR2 is SQIVND (reference sequence). The V and J ends lost 8 bases and 6 bases, in that order; junction bases with no gene match: 7. CDR3 nucleotide sequence: TGTGCCAGTGGTGCGGGAGTCGTCAATGAGCAGTTCTTC. The encoded protein is CASGAGVVNEQFF.

This chain joins TRBV18 and TRBJ1-1; 8 nucleotides agree with TRBD1. The CDR3 has 16 amino acids. Germline V gives CDR1 KGHSH, CDR2 LQKENI. Trimming took 4 bases from V and 1 from J; bases not matched to a gene: 8. CDR3 protein: CASSLGQGERNTEAFF. CDR3 sequence (DNA): TGTGCCAGCTCACTCGGACAGGGAGAAAGGAACACTGAAGCTTTCTTT.

This chain joins TRBV3-1 and TRBJ2-7; maybe TRBD1 (5 bases). Between the trimmed V and J ends, which lost 5 bases and 4 bases, there was a span of 15 bases. The CDR3 runs 14 residues. Germline V gene lookup returns CDR1 LGHDT and CDR2 YNNKEL (reference sequence). Here the CDR3 reads CASSFIDREYEQYF. Written as DNA, the CDR3 is TGTGCCAGCAGCTTCATCGACAGAGAGTACGAGCAGTACTTC.

The chain carries TRBV7-9 and TRBJ1-2; D remains ambiguous. The V and J ends lost 3 bases and 2 bases respectively, with 7 bases between them. This CDR3 spans 13 amino acids. CDR1 is SEHNR and CDR2 is FQNEAQ in the germline V gene (reference sequence). The CDR3 DNA reads TGTGCCAGCAGCTTCGGAGGAAACTATGGCTACACCTTC. Its translation: CASSFGGNYGYTF. The full variable domain, with the rest looked up from reference TRBV7-9 and TRBJ1-2, is DTGVSQNPRHKITKRGQNVTFRCDPISEHNRLYWYRQTLGQGPEFLTYFQNEAQLEKSRLLSDRFSAERPKGSFSTLEIQRTEQGDSAMYLCASSFGGNYGYTFGSGTRLTVV.

CDR3 sequence reads: CASGLLLYVGGIYTGELFF. The CDR3 region has the DNA TGTGCTAGTGGTTTGTTACTTTATGTGGGGGGTATTTACACCGGGGAGCTGTTTTTT. The chain employs TRBV12-5 and TRBJ2-2; weak D call: TRBD2 (6 bases). This CDR3 is 19 amino acids long. CDR1 is LGHNT and CDR2 is FRNRAP in the germline V gene. Between the trimmed V and J ends, which lost 2 bases and 3 bases, there was a span of 22 bases.